This record covers a single T cell receptor beta chain. The antigen is not known. One end of the junction does not line up with germline, which may come from a read error. The sample belongs to a study of cytomegalovirus exposure and HLA in healthy donors. General study points: After further analysis at a later stage, 16,951 TCR beta sequences were associated with HLA alleles at 0.05 false discovery rate.

Nominally healthy donors were sampled, though unrecorded immune exposures were likely. This CDR3 region has 15 residues. CDR1 is SEHNR and CDR2 is FQNEAQ in the germline V gene (reference sequence). The PCR ran on 60 Vbeta and 13 Jbeta primers. Assay: immunoSEQ multiplex PCR; the TCRdb copy retains only in-frame clones and omits some. Altogether under 200,000 clones are present, over 70% being singletons, with the ten largest covering around 1.9%. The gene calls are TRBV7-9 and TRBJ1-1; 8 nucleotides match TRBD1. The sequencing sample was made of PBMCs. This receptor was identified in a woman in her late teens or twenties in good health and CMV-seropositive. CDR3 region: CSSSLTGVGVTEAFF. The DNA for the CDR3 is TGTTCCAGCAGCTTGACAGGGGTCGGGGTCACTGAAGCTTTCTTT.